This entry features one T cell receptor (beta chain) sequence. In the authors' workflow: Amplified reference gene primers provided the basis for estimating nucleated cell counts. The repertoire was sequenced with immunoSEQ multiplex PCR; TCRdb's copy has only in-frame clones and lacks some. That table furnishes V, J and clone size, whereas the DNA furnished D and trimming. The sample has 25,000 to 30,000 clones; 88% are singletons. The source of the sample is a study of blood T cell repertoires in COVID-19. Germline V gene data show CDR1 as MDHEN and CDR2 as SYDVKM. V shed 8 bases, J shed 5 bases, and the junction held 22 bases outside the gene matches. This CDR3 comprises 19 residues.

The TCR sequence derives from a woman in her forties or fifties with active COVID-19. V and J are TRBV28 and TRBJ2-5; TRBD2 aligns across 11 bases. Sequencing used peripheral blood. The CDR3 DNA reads TGTGCCAGCGCAGGGACCTTAGCGGGAGGGCCAAGGGGGAGGGAGACCCAGTACTTC. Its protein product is CASAGTLAGGPRGRETQYF.